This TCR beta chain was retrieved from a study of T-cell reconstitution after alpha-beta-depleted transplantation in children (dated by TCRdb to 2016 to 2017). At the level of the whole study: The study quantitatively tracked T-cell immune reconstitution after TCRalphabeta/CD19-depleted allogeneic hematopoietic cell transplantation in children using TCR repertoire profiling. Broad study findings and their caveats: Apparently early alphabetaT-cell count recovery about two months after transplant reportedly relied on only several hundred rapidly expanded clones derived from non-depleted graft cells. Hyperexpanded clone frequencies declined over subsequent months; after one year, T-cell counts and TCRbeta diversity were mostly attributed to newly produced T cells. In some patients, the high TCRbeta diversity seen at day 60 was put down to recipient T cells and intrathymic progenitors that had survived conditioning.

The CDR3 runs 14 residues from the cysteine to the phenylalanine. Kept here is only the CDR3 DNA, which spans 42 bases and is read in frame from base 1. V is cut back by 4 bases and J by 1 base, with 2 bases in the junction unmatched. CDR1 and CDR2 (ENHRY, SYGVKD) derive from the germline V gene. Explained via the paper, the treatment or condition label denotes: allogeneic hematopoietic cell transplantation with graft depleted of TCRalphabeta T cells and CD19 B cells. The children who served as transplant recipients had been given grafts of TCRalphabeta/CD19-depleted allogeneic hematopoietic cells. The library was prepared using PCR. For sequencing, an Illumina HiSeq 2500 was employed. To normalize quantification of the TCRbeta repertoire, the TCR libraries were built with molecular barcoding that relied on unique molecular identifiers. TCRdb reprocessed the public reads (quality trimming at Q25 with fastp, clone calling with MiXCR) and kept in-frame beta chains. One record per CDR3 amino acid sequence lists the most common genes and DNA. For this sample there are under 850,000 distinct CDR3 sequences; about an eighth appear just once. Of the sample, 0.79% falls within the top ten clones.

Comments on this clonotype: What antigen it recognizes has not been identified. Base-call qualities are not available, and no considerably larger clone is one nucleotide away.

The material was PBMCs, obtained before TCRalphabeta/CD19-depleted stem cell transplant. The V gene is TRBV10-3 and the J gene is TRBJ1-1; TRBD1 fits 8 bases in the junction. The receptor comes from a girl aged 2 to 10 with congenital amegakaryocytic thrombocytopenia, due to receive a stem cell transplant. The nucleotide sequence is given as TGTGCCATCAGTGGCCAGGGGGCGAACACTGAAGCTTTCTTT. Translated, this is CAISGQGANTEAFF.